This T cell receptor (beta chain) was captured by sequencing in a study of cytomegalovirus exposure and HLA in healthy donors. Points from the study as a whole: It was reported that TCR beta sequences correctly inferred the HLA-A and HLA-B alleles for most subjects. Being productive about 90% or about 30% of the time was typical of most TCR beta V segments in an earlier analysis.

In the case of this clone: As yet, its antigen is unknown.

The length of the CDR3 is 15 residues. CDR1 is MNHNS, CDR2 SASEGT, per germline. V lost 6 bases to trimming and J lost 4 bases; unmatched junction nucleotides: 7. This PCR relied on a set of 60 Vbeta primers and 13 Jbeta primers. Assay: immunoSEQ multiplex PCR; the TCRdb copy retains only in-frame clones and omits some. The sample has about 150,000 clones, approximately 80% seen once. The rearrangement uses TRBV6-1 and TRBJ2-2; 8 nucleotides align to TRBD1. This sequence originates from a woman in her 40s in good health and CMV-seropositive. Input material: PBMCs. DNA for the CDR3: TGTGCCAGCAGCAGGGGGCCAGAGGGCACCGGGGAGCTGTTTTTT. Its translation is CASSRGPEGTGELFF.